A selection of T cell receptor beta chains follows, all from one sample in a study of cytomegalovirus exposure and HLA in healthy donors. Repertoires were generated with immunoSEQ multiplex PCR, while TCRdb's copy carries only in-frame clones and drops some. Among over 70,000 clones listed, roughly 72% were seen once. Specimen: PBMCs. These receptors originate from a man in his thirties or forties in good health and CMV-seropositive. Both conserved end residues are part of each CDR3. A D gene is named only where the DNA matches it firmly. Not all rows give a size; the values are once, few, many and, for expanded clones, a class.

v_gene,d_gene,abundance,j_gene,CDR3nt,CDR3aa
TRBV4-3,-,-,TRBJ2-2,TGCGCCAGCAGCCAAGATTACGGGGAGCTGTTTTTT,CASSQDYGELFF
TRBV9,TRBD2,-,TRBJ2-1,TGTGCCAGCAGCCCCACTAGCGGATACAATGAGCAGTTCTTC,CASSPTSGYNEQFF
TRBV27,-,few,TRBJ1-1,TGTGCCAGCAGCCCTCCACCCAGGGGGAACACTGAAGCTTTCTTT,CASSPPPRGNTEAFF
TRBV5-6,-,-,TRBJ2-7,TGTGCCAGCAGCTTGGGGCTTTACGAGCAGTACTTC,CASSLGLYEQYF
TRBV6-1,TRBD2,many,TRBJ2-3,TGTGCCAGCAGTGGACTAGCGGGAGGGCCAGATACGCAGTATTTT,CASSGLAGGPDTQYF
TRBV6-6,-,-,TRBJ1-2,TGTGCCAGCAGCGACCTGGACATCTATGGCTACACCTTC,CASSDLDIYGYTF
TRBV7-3,-,-,TRBJ2-3,TGTGCCAGCTCCAACCCTATGACGGACAGCCCAACGCAGTATTTT,CASSNPMTDSPTQYF
TRBV29-1,-,once,TRBJ1-1,TGCAGCGTGATCGGGTCCTCGAACACTGAAGCTTTCTTT,CSVIGSSNTEAFF
TRBV30,-,-,TRBJ1-1,TGTGCCTGGAGTGGGGTGGGACACCCAAACACTGAAGCTTTCTTT,CAWSGVGHPNTEAFF
TRBV19,TRBD2,-,TRBJ2-3,TGTGCCAGTAGTCCGATAGCGGGGGCCGAATCCACAGATACGCAGTATTTT,CASSPIAGAESTDTQYF
TRBV27,-,once,TRBJ1-4,TGTGCCAGCAGATTGAACAGTCTCAGCAGTGAAAAACTGTTTTTT,CASRLNSLSSEKLFF
TRBV10-3,TRBD1,few,TRBJ2-2,TGTGCCATCAGATCAACAGGGGCGACCGGGGAGCTGTTTTTT,CAIRSTGATGELFF
TRBV5-6,TRBD1,-,TRBJ1-2,TGTGCCAGCAGCCCGTTGGACAGGGATGACTATGGCTACACCTTC,CASSPLDRDDYGYTF
TRBV5-6,-,-,TRBJ1-5,TGTGCCAGCAGCCCGAGGGGGGGTTTGAATCAGCCCCAGCATTTT,CASSPRGGLNQPQHF
TRBV7-9,TRBD1,-,TRBJ2-4,TGTGCCAGCAGCCCAGGACAGGGGGGAGGCATTCAGTACTTC,CASSPGQGGGIQYF
TRBV27,TRBD2,-,TRBJ2-7,TGTGCCAGCAGTTTGGGGCTAGCGGGACGTCGGGAGCAGTACTTC,CASSLGLAGRREQYF
TRBV9,TRBD1,-,TRBJ1-2,TGTGCCAGCAGCTACACGACAGGGAACTATGGCTACACCTTC,CASSYTTGNYGYTF
TRBV7-8,-,-,TRBJ1-5,TGTGCCAGCAGCCCCCCGGGTCCTTATAGCAATCAGCCCCAGCATTTT,CASSPPGPYSNQPQHF
TRBV19,TRBD1,once,TRBJ1-4,TGTGCCAGTAGCCCAGCACCGGGACAGGGATCAACTAATGAAAAACTGTTTTTT,CASSPAPGQGSTNEKLFF
TRBV9,TRBD1,-,TRBJ1-5,TGTGCCAGCAGCGTAGGTACAGGGGCTCAGCCCCAGCATTTT,CASSVGTGAQPQHF
TRBV28,-,-,TRBJ1-4,TGTGCCAGCACCCTAACCCCAGGGGAGGGAGAAAAACTGTTTTTT,CASTLTPGEGEKLFF
TRBV27,TRBD1,-,TRBJ1-2,TGTGCCAGCAGTACGACAGGGGGCTCTGGCTACACCTTC,CASSTTGGSGYTF
TRBV14,TRBD2,-,TRBJ2-3,TGTGCCAGCAGCCAAGATCGCGGGGGACGCGGGGGCACAGATACGCAGTATTTT,CASSQDRGGRGGTDTQYF
TRBV19,-,-,TRBJ1-5,TGTGCCAGTGCCTTGGACAGACGTAATCAGCCCCAGCATTTT,CASALDRRNQPQHF
TRBV5-6,TRBD1,-,TRBJ1-6,TGTGCCAGCAGCTTGGCCGTAGGACAGGGGAATTCACCCCTCCACTTT,CASSLAVGQGNSPLHF
TRBV6-1,-,-,TRBJ2-5,TGTGCCAGCAGGCGTCAGGGGGGAGAGACCCAGTACTTC,CASRRQGGETQYF
TRBV6-1,TRBD2,-,TRBJ2-5,TGTGCCAGCAGTGGCACTATGGGGAGCGGGAGCACCCAAGAGACCCAGTACTTC,CASSGTMGSGSTQETQYF
TRBV28,-,-,TRBJ2-2,TGTGCCAGCAGTTTATTACCAGGGACCGGGGAGCTGTTTTTT,CASSLLPGTGELFF
TRBV5-6,-,-,TRBJ1-1,TGTGCCAGCAGCTTGTTGAGGTCTGAAGCTTTCTTT,CASSLLRSEAFF
TRBV4-2,-,-,TRBJ1-1,TGTGCCAGCAGCCAACAGGTTGGGTGGCCTGAAGCTTTCTTT,CASSQQVGWPEAFF
TRBV4-1,-,-,TRBJ2-2,TGCGCCAGCAGCCAAGTTCTCCAGCGATCGAGGGAGCTGTTTTTT,CASSQVLQRSRELFF
TRBV5-1,TRBD2,-,TRBJ2-2,TGCGCCAGCAGCTTGGCATCAAGCGGGAAAGCCGGGGAGCTGTTTTTT,CASSLASSGKAGELFF
TRBV19,TRBD1,-,TRBJ2-7,TGTGCCAGTAGTACACGGGACAGGGTGACCTACGAGCAGTACTTC,CASSTRDRVTYEQYF
TRBV18,TRBD1,-,TRBJ1-1,TGTGCCAGCTCGCGGAGGAGGACAGGGGGCGATAGCACTGAAGCTTTCTTT,CASSRRRTGGDSTEAFF
TRBV4-1,TRBD1,once,TRBJ1-6,TGCGCCAGCAGCCAAGAGGAGACAGGGGTGACATATCGTAATTCACCCCTCCACTTT,CASSQEETGVTYRNSPLHF
TRBV27,TRBD1,-,TRBJ2-3,TGTGCCAGCAGTTTGGTCGGGACAGGGCCCGCAGATACGCAGTATTTT,CASSLVGTGPADTQYF
TRBV7-9,-,-,TRBJ2-5,TGTGCCAGCAGCGTAGATAAGGGGGTTCGCGAGACCCAGTACTTC,CASSVDKGVRETQYF
TRBV11-2,-,-,TRBJ2-7,TGTGCCAGCAGCTTAGCCGGCTTCGGGGAGCAGTACTTC,CASSLAGFGEQYF
TRBV21-1,-,-,TRBJ2-7,TGTGCCAGCAGCACCCGGACAGGCCCCCACGAGCAGTACTTC,CASSTRTGPHEQYF
TRBV19,-,few,TRBJ1-1,TGTGCCAGTACTCCGGGTTTTGCTGAAGCTTTCTTT,CASTPGFAEAFF
TRBV15,TRBD1,few,TRBJ2-7,TGTGCCACCAGCAGAGATCGGGCAGGGGGCTCCTACGAGCAGTACTTC,CATSRDRAGGSYEQYF
TRBV5-1,TRBD1,-,TRBJ2-7,TGCGCCAGCAGCATTGGACAGGGGGCCTACGAGCAGTACTTC,CASSIGQGAYEQYF
TRBV4-1,TRBD1,-,TRBJ1-2,TGCGCCAGCAGCCCTGGGACAGCCAACTATGGCTACACCTTC,CASSPGTANYGYTF
TRBV6-4,TRBD2,-,TRBJ2-3,TGTGCCAGCAGTCCCGCGGGAGGTACCACAGATACGCAGTATTTT,CASSPAGGTTDTQYF
TRBV9,-,once,TRBJ2-1,TGTGCCAGCAGCGTAGTTTCAGGGCCCTACAATGAGCAGTTCTTC,CASSVVSGPYNEQFF
TRBV4-2,TRBD1,-,TRBJ1-6,TGTGCCAGCAGCCAAGTTACAGGGGGCGCGAATAATTCACCCCTCCACTTT,CASSQVTGGANNSPLHF
TRBV6-6,-,few,TRBJ1-1,TGTGCCAGCAGTTACCAGGCTGAAGCTTTCTTT,CASSYQAEAFF
TRBV13,TRBD1,-,TRBJ2-7,TGTGCCAGCAGCTCCCGGGACAGGGCGGTTCTCGAGCAGTACTTC,CASSSRDRAVLEQYF
TRBV4-1,-,-,TRBJ2-7,TGCGCCAGCAGCCAGCAAACTAGCCCCCGCTGGGAGCAGTACTTC,CASSQQTSPRWEQYF
TRBV7-9,TRBD2,-,TRBJ2-1,TGTGCCAGCAGCTTAGCGGGAGGGCCTTATGAGCAGTTCTTC,CASSLAGGPYEQFF
TRBV2,-,-,TRBJ1-1,TGTGCCAGCAGTGCGCGGATCTCGAACCCTGAAGCTTTCTTT,CASSARISNPEAFF
TRBV4-3,-,few,TRBJ2-3,TGCGCCAGCATCCCGGGATCACCTCGGAATACGCAGTATTTT,CASIPGSPRNTQYF
TRBV29-1,TRBD1,-,TRBJ2-1,TGCAGCGTACAGACAGGGATGTCCTACAATGAGCAGTTCTTC,CSVQTGMSYNEQFF
TRBV29-1,-,-,TRBJ2-7,TGCAGCGTTGTGCAGGAATCCTACGAGCAGTACTTC,CSVVQESYEQYF
TRBV10-3,TRBD2,-,TRBJ2-5,TGTGCCATCAGTGGGACTAGGCCTCCTGAGACCCAGTACTTC,CAISGTRPPETQYF
TRBV5-6,-,-,TRBJ1-2,TGTGCCAGCAGCTTGGAAACAGGGAAAGGCTACACCTTC,CASSLETGKGYTF
TRBV15,-,-,TRBJ1-5,TGTGCCACCAGCAGAGCCCTCCAGACCAAGGGGGAGCCCCAGCATTTT,CATSRALQTKGEPQHF
TRBV10-3,TRBD1,-,TRBJ2-5,TGTGCCATCAGTGAGCAGGACAGGGGGTACCAAGAGACCCAGTACTTC,CAISEQDRGYQETQYF
TRBV7-3,TRBD2,-,TRBJ2-1,TGTGCCAGCAGTTCAGGACTAGCACGGTACAATGAGCAGTTCTTC,CASSSGLARYNEQFF